The 25 T cell receptor beta chains given below trace back to one sample, sequenced in a study of cytomegalovirus exposure and HLA in healthy donors (dated by TCRdb to about 2017). Libraries came from the immunoSEQ multiplex PCR assay. The multiplex PCR relied on a mix of 60 forward primers for TCR Vbeta segments and 13 reverse primers for TCR Jbeta segments. This is the immuneACCESS table as TCRdb keeps it, with only in-frame sequences that have V and J called. A part of the clones is gone; compared with another copy, unresolved V genes explain less than half, and the rest is unexplained. Counted in this sample were about 120,000 clones; roughly 66% of them appeared once. The top ten hold approximately 1.5% of the sample. Sequencing was carried out using PBMCs. These receptors originate from a man aged 18 to 35 in good health and CMV-seronegative.

Only a few counts were recorded for this clone. The J gene is TRBJ2-1, the V gene TRBV11-3; tentative D call: TRBD2 (5 bases). Trimming removed 5 bases at V and 7 bases at J, with 12 bases between. This CDR3 has 13 amino acids. Germline V gene lookup returns CDR1 SGHNT and CDR2 YENEEA. The CDR3 DNA reads as TGTGCCAGCAGCCCTCACACGGGGAATGAGCAGTTCTTC. The encoded protein is CASSPHTGNEQFF.

The CDR3 DNA follows: TGTGCCCCTAAACTCCGGGGATCAAGTACTGAAGCTTTCTTT. This encodes CAPKLRGSSTEAFF. V is TRBV25-1 and J is TRBJ1-1; D not resolved. Trimming removed 11 bases at V and 5 bases at J, with 21 bases between. Germline V gene data show CDR1 as MGHDK and CDR2 as SYGVNS. The CDR3 consists of 14 residues.

This clone turned up a few times. This sequence joins TRBV6-6 and TRBJ1-1; D may be TRBD1 (5 bases). V dropped 2 bases and J dropped 6 bases, with 19 bases sitting between them. CDR3 length: 16 amino acids. In germline, CDR1 is MNHNY, CDR2 SVGAGI (reference sequence). Here the CDR3 DNA reads TGTGCCAGCAGTTACCCGGGGGTACTCGCCACGGCTGAAGCTTTCTTT. Its translation: CASSYPGVLATAEAFF.

This chain connects TRBV9 to TRBJ1-5, with 7 bases matching TRBD1. With 3 bases clipped from V and 3 bases from J, the junction kept 3 bases outside the gene matches. This CDR3 comprises 14 residues. CDR1 SGDLS and CDR2 YYNGEE come from the germline V gene. For the CDR3, the DNA is TGTGCCAGCAGCGCCGGGACAGTCAATCAGCCCCAGCATTTT. Protein sequence: CASSAGTVNQPQHF. Using reference TRBV9 and TRBJ1-5 for the parts outside the CDR3, the full variable domain is DSGVTQTPKHLITATGQRVTLRCSPRSGDLSVYWYQQSLDQGLQFLIQYYNGEERAKGNILERFSAQQFPDLHSELNLSSLELGDSALYFCASSAGTVNQPQHFGDGTRLSIL.

This sequence joins TRBV29-1 and TRBJ1-2, with TRBD1 as a possible D gene (6 bases). The CDR3 loop spans 13 amino acids. Looked up from germline, CDR1 is SQVTM and CDR2 is ANQGSEA. The V end was cut by 1 base, the J end by 7 bases, with 13 bases between. The DNA for the CDR3 is TGCAGCGTTGAAGGTCGACAGGCCGGTGGCTACACCTTC. It codes for CSVEGRQAGGYTF.

This clone was detected only once. This chain joins TRBV5-6 and TRBJ1-2; TRBD1 agrees at 7 bases. The CDR3 is made up of 13 amino acids. J gave up 7 bases and V 4 bases, and 7 bases lay outside the gene matches. CDR1 is SGHDT and CDR2 is YYEEEE in the germline V gene. The chain's CDR3 is CASSKLTGVGYTF. The CDR3 region has the DNA TGTGCCAGCAGCAAGCTTACAGGGGTTGGCTACACCTTC.

This chain connects TRBV11-2 to TRBJ1-5, with D possibly TRBD1 on 6 matching bases. There are 15 residues in the CDR3. Germline lookup yields CDR1 SGHAT and CDR2 FQNNGV. Trimming removed 6 bases from V and 7 bases from J, with 19 bases in between. CDR3 nucleotide sequence: TGTGCCAGCAGGGGTGGGCAGGGGTGGGAGCAGCCCCAGCATTTT. This gives the protein CASRGGQGWEQPQHF.

This clone was counted between two and nine times. CDR3 DNA sequence: TGTGCCATCAGTGAGTTGGGCCGGCGGGGAGCGGACTACGAGCAGTACTTC. Encoded protein: CAISELGRRGADYEQYF. The chain uses TRBV10-3 and TRBJ2-7, with D possibly matching TRBD2 (6 bases). V lost 1 base, J lost 3 bases, and 19 bases lay in between. Germline V gives CDR1 ENHRY, CDR2 SYGVKD. The CDR3 runs 17 residues.

The rearrangement links TRBV5-5 to TRBJ2-7; no reliable D call. The CDR3 contains 13 residues. V was shortened by 1 base and J by 6 bases, with 11 bases between the two germline ends. CDR1 is SGHKS, CDR2 YYEKEE, per germline (reference sequence). The CDR3 here is CASSLMAGSEQYF. The CDR3 nucleotides read TGTGCCAGCAGCTTGATGGCAGGATCCGAGCAGTACTTC.

This chain links TRBV7-2 with TRBJ1-1; D not resolved. This CDR3 contains 14 residues. CDR1 is SGHTA, CDR2 FQGNSA, per germline. V gave up 4 bases and J gave up 8 bases, with 17 bases separating them. The CDR3, as DNA: TGTGCCAGCAGCTCGAGGGTGCTGGAGGAGGAAGCTTTCTTT. Protein sequence: CASSSRVLEEEAFF. Combining the CDR3 with reference TRBV7-2 and TRBJ1-1 gives the whole variable domain GAGVSQSPSNKVTEKGKDVELRCDPISGHTALYWYRQSLGQGLEFLIYFQGNSAPDKSGLPSDRFSAERTGGSVSTLTIQRTQQEDSAVYLCASSSRVLEEEAFFGQGTRLTVV.

In the case of this clone: The germline gene is not matched at one end of the junction; a read error may be the cause. The chain employs TRBV2 and TRBJ1-2, with 8 nucleotides matching TRBD1. The CDR3 runs 12 residues. Germline values: CDR1 SNHLY, CDR2 FYNNEI. CDR3 amino acids: CASGQGLYGYPF. CDR3 bases: TGTGCCAGTGGACAGGGCCTCTATGGCTACCCCTTC.

The chain combines TRBV19 with TRBJ1-4; no clear D. From germline, CDR1 is LNHDA and CDR2 SQIVND (reference sequence). Trimming took off 3 bases at V and 5 bases at J, with 13 bases between the two ends. The CDR3 is 15 residues long. The CDR3 reads CASSIGGSRNEKLFF. CDR3 DNA sequence: TGTGCCAGTAGTATCGGAGGGTCTCGAAATGAAAAACTGTTTTTT.

This clone appeared a few times. CDR3 sequence reads: CASSTHRGLRSGANVLTF. CDR3 nucleotide sequence: TGTGCCAGCAGCACCCACAGGGGGCTGAGATCTGGGGCCAACGTCCTGACTTTC. J is TRBJ2-6 and V is TRBV7-6, with TRBD1 matching over 9 bases. The CDR3 sequence is 18 residues long. The V and J ends lost 5 bases and 1 base, in that order; junction bases with no gene match: 9. Germline loops: CDR1 SGHVS, CDR2 FNYEAQ.

This chain connects TRBV5-8 to TRBJ2-3; no firm D call. Germline CDR1 SGHTS, CDR2 YDEGEE. This CDR3 is built from 13 residues. The V end was cut by 5 bases, the J end by 2 bases, with 9 bases between. The CDR3 is CASRTSSTDTQYF. As DNA, the CDR3 is TGTGCCAGCAGAACGAGCTCCACAGATACGCAGTATTTT.

The V and J genes are TRBV27 and TRBJ1-5; D might be TRBD1 (5 bases). The V and J ends lost 5 bases and 7 bases respectively, with 12 bases between them. The CDR3 covers 13 residues. The germline V gene has CDR1 MNHEY and CDR2 SMNVEV (reference sequence). DNA of the CDR3: TGTGCCAGCAGTCCTCGACAGCCGCAGCCCCAGCATTTT. Its protein is CASSPRQPQPQHF.

This clone appeared a few times. This chain links TRBV27 with TRBJ2-3, with TRBD1 matching 9 bases. Germline assignment: CDR1 MNHEY and CDR2 SMNVEV (reference sequence). J was trimmed by 4 bases and V by 6 bases; bases with no gene match: 2. CDR3 length: 13 amino acids. The CDR3 sequence: CASRRQGADTQYF. In DNA form, the CDR3 reads TGTGCCAGCAGGCGACAGGGGGCAGATACGCAGTATTTT.

This rearrangement joins TRBV5-4 to TRBJ2-3; weak D call: TRBD1 (6 bases). Germline V gives CDR1 SGHNT, CDR2 YYREEE (reference sequence). V lost 0 bases, J lost 13 bases, and 24 bases lay in between. The CDR3 runs 16 residues. CDR3: CASSLAEGRTGQREYF. The CDR3 region has the DNA TGTGCCAGCAGCTTGGCCGAGGGACGCACAGGGCAGAGGGAGTATTTT.

The chain is built from TRBV28 and TRBJ1-2; tentative D call: TRBD1 (6 bases). The CDR3 loop spans 14 amino acids. Trimming pared 4 bases from V and 7 bases from J, leaving 16 bases between. Germline CDR1 and CDR2: MDHEN and SYDVKM. Here the CDR3 DNA reads TGTGCCAGCAGTTCGTCTGACAGGCTGGGTGGCTACACCTTC. It is translated as CASSSSDRLGGYTF.

This rearrangement joins TRBV25-1 to TRBJ2-7; 7 nucleotides align to TRBD2. With 3 bases clipped from V and 2 bases from J, the junction kept 4 bases outside the gene matches. This CDR3 has 14 residues. Germline CDR1 is MGHDK and CDR2 is SYGVNS. The DNA of the CDR3 is TGTGCCAGCAGTGAGAGGCTAGCGGCCTACGAGCAGTACTTC. Translation gives CASSERLAAYEQYF.

V is TRBV28 and J is TRBJ1-5, with D hard to call. The CDR3 covers 16 residues. The ends were cut back, 2 bases at V and 2 bases at J, with 13 bases in the middle. CDR1 is MDHEN, CDR2 SYDVKM, per germline. As DNA, the CDR3 is TGTGCCAGCAGTTTAAGGGCGGGGTCCGGCAATCAGCCCCAGCATTTT. Residues: CASSLRAGSGNQPQHF.

The V and J genes are TRBV15 and TRBJ2-1; D is undetermined. CDR3 length: 16 residues. The V end was cut by 3 bases, the J end by 0 bases, with 12 bases between. CDR1 is LNHNV, CDR2 YYDKDF, per germline (reference sequence). The CDR3 DNA follows: TGTGCCACCAGCAGTAAACTTACGAGCTCCTACAATGAGCAGTTCTTC. Protein: CATSSKLTSSYNEQFF.

The chain has TRBV5-8 and TRBJ2-7, with 8 bases that match TRBD2. This CDR3 comprises 16 residues. The V gene's germline CDR1 is SGHTS and CDR2 YDEGEE. Germline trimming cut 3 bases from V and 2 bases from J; bases unmatched to any gene: 10. CDR3 residues: CASSYPETSVPYEQYF. In DNA form, the CDR3 reads TGTGCCAGCAGCTATCCCGAGACTAGCGTTCCCTACGAGCAGTACTTC.

This chain joins TRBV18 and TRBJ1-1; TRBD1 is a possible D gene (5 bases). Per the germline V gene, CDR1 is KGHSH and CDR2 is LQKENI. The CDR3 consists of 15 residues. Trimming took 3 bases from V and 5 from J, leaving 16 bases between them. The CDR3 is CASSPKSRGWTEAFF. As DNA, the CDR3 is TGTGCCAGCTCACCGAAATCTAGGGGCTGGACTGAAGCTTTCTTT.

The chain links TRBV6-6 to TRBJ1-2; 7 positions agree with TRBD1. The CDR3 has 12 amino acids. CDR1 and CDR2 from the germline V gene are MNHNY and SVGAGI (reference sequence). J was trimmed by 8 bases and V by 6 bases; bases with no gene match: 6. The CDR3 sequence is CASSRGGRGYTF. The CDR3 nucleotides read TGTGCCAGCAGCAGAGGGGGCCGAGGCTACACCTTC.

The rearrangement uses TRBV5-1 and TRBJ2-2, with 9 positions matching TRBD1. V trimming: 6 bases; J trimming: 3 bases; junction bases outside the gene matches: 9. Per the germline V gene, CDR1 is SGHRS and CDR2 is YFSETQ. CDR3 size: 16 residues. The CDR3 nucleotides read TGCGCCAGCAAAATTACAGGGGGCGCCTACACCGGGGAGCTGTTTTTT. Residues: CASKITGGAYTGELFF.